Below, one T cell receptor (beta chain) is given with its context. This CDR3 contains 13 residues. The ends were cut back, 5 bases at V and 7 bases at J, with 14 bases in the middle. Germline CDR1 SGHVS, CDR2 FQNEAQ. The participants were between about 18 and 89 years old and came from 24 US areas. Two negative PCRs, clearance, or symptom resolution had been documented for recovered Cohort 3 donors. This sample was included in a study of blood T cell repertoires in COVID-19. At the level of the study: PBMCs, B-cell-depleted T cells, or T cells provided the cDNA or gDNA that made up the material.

TCRdb's copy holds only in-frame clones and misses some; the assay was immunoSEQ multiplex PCR. The data contain fewer than 500,000 clones, around 90% of them singletons. The clonotype comes from a woman between 18 and 29 years old who had recovered from COVID-19. Input material: PBMCs or T cells enriched from blood (not recorded which). The chain carries TRBV7-8 and TRBJ2-5; TRBD2 is a possible D gene (5 bases). This CDR3 is CASSHDSAGTQYF. DNA for the CDR3: TGTGCCAGCAGCCACGACTCGGCGGGGACCCAGTACTTC.